A single sample is the source of the 29 T cell receptor beta chains below, sequenced in a study of blood T cell repertoires in COVID-19. Repertoires were generated with immunoSEQ multiplex PCR, while TCRdb's copy carries only in-frame clones and drops some. The top ten hold 10% to 13% of the sample, which has a few hundred thousand clones, over 70% seen once. The source material was peripheral blood. Source of these receptors: a woman aged 70-85 years with COVID-19, enrolled during active disease.

The chain recombines TRBV7-3 with TRBJ2-3; TRBD2 matches 11 bases. The V gene end was trimmed by 2 bases and the J gene end by 14 bases; junction bases not matched to a gene: 18. Per the germline V gene, CDR1 is SGHTA and CDR2 is FQGTGA. The CDR3 length is 17 residues. This CDR3 reads CASSLDLTSGIISGLYF. CDR3 bases: TGTGCCAGCAGCTTAGATTTGACTAGCGGGATTATTTCCGGTTTGTATTTT.

The chain employs TRBV7-3 and TRBJ1-5; D may be TRBD1 (5 bases). The V gene lost 3 bases and the J gene lost 9 bases, with 12 bases spanning the gap. Germline V gene sequence: CDR1 SGHTA, CDR2 FQGTGA. The CDR3 runs 13 residues. The CDR3 DNA is TGTGCCAGCAGCTTCAGGGTTGAGGCGCCCCAGCATTTT. Translation: CASSFRVEAPQHF.

This chain uses TRBV9 with TRBJ1-2; a weak D match, TRBD1 (5 bases). Trimming pared 3 bases from V and 6 bases from J, leaving 12 bases between. The CDR3 extends over 13 amino acids. Germline-derived CDR1 and CDR2 are SGDLS and YYNGEE. DNA of the CDR3: TGTGCCAGCAGCGCGGGGGTCACGGATGGCTACACCTTC. Amino acids: CASSAGVTDGYTF.

This chain links TRBV19 with TRBJ2-2; maybe TRBD1 (5 bases). Germline CDR1 and CDR2: LNHDA and SQIVND (reference sequence). The CDR3 loop spans 13 amino acids. Trimming removed 5 bases from V and 5 bases from J, with 9 bases in between. CDR3 in amino acids: CASSFSGTGELFF. CDR3 nucleotide sequence: TGTGCCAGTAGTTTTTCAGGGACCGGGGAGCTGTTTTTT.

The CDR3 region has the DNA TGCAGCGCCTCTCGGCAGGGGGCGGGCAATGAGCAGTTCTTC. Its translation: CSASRQGAGNEQFF. V gene TRBV29-1 combines with J gene TRBJ2-1; 8 bases align to TRBD1. Trimming took 7 bases from V and 6 from J; bases not matched to a gene: 11. The germline CDR1 and CDR2 sequences are SQVTM and ANQGSEA. The CDR3 spans 14 residues.

This clone occurred a few times. V gene TRBV19 combines with J gene TRBJ1-5, with 7 bases identical to TRBD1. The V and J ends lost 4 bases and 0 bases, in that order; junction bases with no gene match: 9. There are 17 residues in the CDR3. Germline V CDR1 and CDR2: LNHDA, SQIVND (reference sequence). The CDR3 spells CASSRQGGRDSNQPQHF. In nucleotides, the CDR3 is TGTGCCAGTAGTAGACAGGGAGGAAGGGATAGCAATCAGCCCCAGCATTTT. The full variable domain, with the rest looked up from reference TRBV19 and TRBJ1-5, is DGGITQSPKYLFRKEGQNVTLSCEQNLNHDAMYWYRQDPGQGLRLIYYSQIVNDFQKGDIAEGYSVSREKKESFPLTVTSAQKNPTAFYLCASSRQGGRDSNQPQHFGDGTRLSIL.

The chain recombines TRBV30 with TRBJ1-3; D remains unclear. The V and J ends lost 4 bases and 1 base respectively, with 8 bases between them. Germline CDR1 is GTSNPN and CDR2 is SVGIG (reference sequence). The CDR3 runs to 13 residues. The CDR3 bases are TGTGCCTGGACGTTAGATTCTGGAAACACCATATATTTT. Protein sequence: CAWTLDSGNTIYF.

V is TRBV7-2 and J is TRBJ2-5, with 7 nucleotides matching TRBD2. Germline V gene sequence: CDR1 SGHTA, CDR2 FQGNSA. The CDR3 contains 16 residues. Trimming removed 5 bases from V and 5 bases from J; junction bases left unmatched: 14. The CDR3 coding sequence is TGTGCCAGCAGCCTACTTTGGGGGGAGGGCGGGGAGACCCAGTACTTC. It codes for CASSLLWGEGGETQYF.

The chain is built from TRBV4-1 and TRBJ2-5, with 9 bases fitting TRBD2. In germline, CDR1 is MGHRA, CDR2 YSYEKL. This CDR3 contains 16 residues. Trimming took 4 bases from V and 4 from J; bases not matched to a gene: 10. This CDR3 is CASSPRLAGQGETQYF. The CDR3 nucleotides read TGCGCCAGCAGCCCGAGGCTAGCGGGGCAGGGAGAGACCCAGTACTTC.

This clone occurred once. V usage is TRBV5-1 and J usage is TRBJ2-7; possible D gene TRBD1, 5 bases. Trimming stripped 4 bases from V and 4 bases from J, with 12 bases between. In germline, CDR1 is SGHRS, CDR2 YFSETQ. CDR3 length: 13 amino acids. The CDR3, as DNA: TGCGCCAGCAGCCCTGACAGTGGATACGAGCAGTACTTC. The encoded protein is CASSPDSGYEQYF.

The chain is built from TRBV7-3 and TRBJ2-6, with TRBD1 matching 9 bases. The CDR3 is 15 amino acids. V dropped 6 bases and J dropped 7; count of bases not matched to a gene: 7. Germline CDR1 and CDR2: SGHTA and FQGTGA. CDR3 DNA sequence: TGTGCCAGCAGACACAGGGGGCTTGGTGCCAACGTCCTGACTTTC. It codes for CASRHRGLGANVLTF. Full variable domain (missing parts from reference TRBV7-3 and TRBJ2-6): GAGVSQTPSNKVTEKGKYVELRCDPISGHTALYWYRQSLGQGPEFLIYFQGTGAADDSGLPNDRFFAVRPEGSVSTLKIQRTERGDSAVYLCASRHRGLGANVLTFGAGSRLTVL.

The CDR3 sequence: CASSLTGEGIYEQYF. The CDR3 DNA reads as TGTGCCAGCAGCTTGACAGGGGAGGGGATATACGAGCAGTACTTC. J is TRBJ2-7 and V is TRBV11-2, with D maybe TRBD1 (8 bases). Germline V gives CDR1 SGHAT, CDR2 FQNNGV. The CDR3 totals 15 residues. V lost 3 bases to trimming and J lost 4 bases, with 16 bases between them.

This rearrangement joins TRBV7-3 to TRBJ1-1; D uncertain. CDR3 length: 13 amino acids. The germline V and J ends were trimmed by 2 bases and 6 bases, with 10 bases remaining between them. Germline V gene lookup returns CDR1 SGHTA and CDR2 FQGTGA. CDR3 in DNA: TGTGCCAGCAGCTTACGGGGAAGGGCTGAAGCTTTCTTT. Amino acids: CASSLRGRAEAFF. The full variable domain, with the rest looked up from reference TRBV7-3 and TRBJ1-1, is GAGVSQTPSNKVTEKGKYVELRCDPISGHTALYWYRQSLGQGPEFLIYFQGTGAADDSGLPNDRFFAVRPEGSVSTLKIQRTERGDSAVYLCASSLRGRAEAFFGQGTRLTVV.

This sequence joins TRBV19 and TRBJ1-1; D possibly corresponds to TRBD1 (5 bases). Between the trimmed V and J ends, which lost 7 bases and 0 bases, there was a span of 9 bases. The germline gives CDR1 LNHDA, CDR2 SQIVND (reference sequence). The CDR3 covers 13 residues. The CDR3 loop is CASTMGLNTEAFF. The DNA of the CDR3 is TGTGCCAGTACTATGGGGCTGAACACTGAAGCTTTCTTT.

This clone was seen a few times. The gene calls are TRBV28 and TRBJ1-1; 8 bases fit TRBD1. Germline CDR1 reads MDHEN; CDR2 reads SYDVKM. The CDR3 consists of 14 residues. With 5 bases clipped from V and 4 bases from J, the junction kept 6 bases outside the gene matches. Here the CDR3 DNA reads TGTGCCAGCAGTCGGACAGGGATCGTCACTGAAGCTTTCTTT. Translating it yields CASSRTGIVTEAFF.

The chain couples TRBV11-3 to TRBJ2-3, with D possibly TRBD1 on 6 matching bases. CDR3 size: 14 residues. Per the germline V gene, CDR1 is SGHNT and CDR2 is YENEEA. V was cut by 4 bases and J by 2 bases, with 10 bases left in between. The CDR3 nucleotides are TGTGCCAGCAGCTCGGGACATTCCACAGATACGCAGTATTTT. Encoded protein: CASSSGHSTDTQYF.

The rearrangement uses TRBV30 and TRBJ2-5, with D possibly TRBD1 on 7 matching bases. The CDR3 has 14 amino acids. From germline, CDR1 is GTSNPN and CDR2 SVGIG (reference sequence). V lost 0 bases and J lost 5, with 13 bases in between. CDR3 residues: CAWSVGPGGETQYF. Here the CDR3 DNA reads TGTGCCTGGAGTGTCGGGCCAGGGGGGGAGACCCAGTACTTC. Complete variable domain (other parts from reference TRBV30 and TRBJ2-5): SQTIHQWPATLVQPVGSPLSLECTVEGTSNPNLYWYRQAAGRGLQLLFYSVGIGQISSEVPQNLSASRPQDRQFILSSKKLLLSDSGFYLCAWSVGPGGETQYFGPGTRLLVL.

This clone was detected once. Other DNA sequences in this sample translate to the same CDR3. The chain combines TRBV9 with TRBJ1-2; perhaps TRBD1 as D (6 bases). Germline V gene lookup returns CDR1 SGDLS and CDR2 YYNGEE. V lost 4 bases and J lost 5, with 9 bases in between. This CDR3 comprises 12 residues. As DNA, the CDR3 is TGTGCCAGCAGCCGGGACAATTATGGCTACACCTTC. Protein sequence: CASSRDNYGYTF.

The gene calls are TRBV3-1 (or the pseudogene TRBV3-2) and TRBJ1-3; 8 bases are shared with TRBD1. Germline V gene sequence: CDR1 LGHDT, CDR2 YNNKEL (reference sequence). V dropped 1 base and J dropped 0; count of bases not matched to a gene: 5. The CDR3 runs to 17 residues. The CDR3 sequence is CASSQAMDRVSGNTIYF. The CDR3 DNA is TGTGCCAGCAGCCAAGCCATGGACAGGGTCTCTGGAAACACCATATATTTT.

The chain recombines TRBV19 with TRBJ1-5; no clear D gene. V lost 6 bases, J lost 11 bases, and 11 bases lay in between. CDR3 size: 11 residues. Germline loops: CDR1 LNHDA, CDR2 SQIVND (reference sequence). In DNA, the CDR3 is TGTGCCAGTAGCGGGAGCTCGACCCAGCATTTT. Amino acids: CASSGSSTQHF.

This chain links TRBV5-4 with TRBJ1-2; 12 nucleotides match TRBD1. J was trimmed by 9 bases and V by 4 bases; bases with no gene match: 10. CDR1 SGHNT and CDR2 YYREEE come from the germline V gene (reference sequence). The CDR3 is 15 amino acids. CDR3 sequence (DNA): TGTGCCAGCAGCAGACCGGGACAGGGGGCTACGAGCTACACCTTC. Amino acids: CASSRPGQGATSYTF.

This chain links TRBV4-3 with TRBJ2-1; D remains ambiguous. CDR3 length equals 15 residues. The V end lost 0 bases, the J end lost 7 bases, and 13 bases lay between the germline ends. Germline assignment: CDR1 LGHNA and CDR2 YSLEER. CDR3 amino acids: CASSQDVLAHNEQFF. For the CDR3, the DNA is TGCGCCAGCAGCCAAGACGTACTTGCGCATAATGAGCAGTTCTTC.

The J gene is TRBJ2-7, the V gene TRBV12-5, with D possibly matching TRBD1 (5 bases). With 6 bases removed from V and 3 bases from J, the gap between germline ends came to 12 bases. The germline CDR1 and CDR2 sequences are LGHNT and FRNRAP. The CDR3 contains 13 residues. In nucleotides, the CDR3 is TGTGCTAGTGGCTCCGGACACCTCTACGAGCAGTACTTC. It specifies CASGSGHLYEQYF.

This clone was counted a single time. CDR3 DNA: TGCGCCAGCAGCTCCCTCGGGACAGGGCGATCTTGGTATGGCTACACCTTC. Translation gives CASSSLGTGRSWYGYTF. The chain is built from TRBV4-1 and TRBJ1-2; 9 nucleotides match TRBD1. V lost 5 bases and J lost 5; bases outside the gene matches: 15. The CDR3 sequence is 17 residues long. From germline, CDR1 is MGHRA and CDR2 YSYEKL.

The chain links TRBV7-2 to TRBJ1-2; tentative D call: TRBD1 (6 bases). The CDR3 has 14 amino acids. CDR1 and CDR2 (germline): SGHTA, FQGNSA. The V end lost 5 bases, the J end lost 6 bases, and 16 bases lay between the germline ends. The CDR3: CASSTQTGPDGYTF. In nucleotides, the CDR3 is TGTGCCAGCAGCACTCAGACAGGTCCAGATGGCTACACCTTC.

The chain has TRBV7-6 and TRBJ2-7; 7 bases are shared with TRBD1. CDR3 size: 13 residues. Germline trimming cut 0 bases from V and 8 bases from J; bases unmatched to any gene: 4. Germline CDR1 and CDR2: SGHVS and FNYEAQ. The CDR3 spells CASSLATGRKQYF. In nucleotides, the CDR3 is TGTGCCAGCAGCTTAGCGACAGGGAGAAAGCAGTACTTC.

This chain uses TRBV10-3 with TRBJ1-3, with D uncertain. This CDR3 comprises 16 residues. V lost 3 bases, J lost 0 bases, and 12 bases lay in between. CDR1 and CDR2 from the germline V gene are ENHRY and SYGVKD. The CDR3 loop reads CAISDSGPSSGNTIYF. CDR3 nucleotides: TGTGCCATCAGTGATAGTGGGCCAAGCTCTGGAAACACCATATATTTT.

The gene calls are TRBV7-5 and TRBJ2-1; the DNA was not compared with TRBD2, the D call given in the table. TRBV7-5 is given as a pseudogene. The CDR3 loop spans 14 amino acids. Here the CDR3 DNA reads TGTGCCAGAAGCTTAGGGGCCGGAGGGAATGAGCAGTTCTTC. It encodes CARSLGAGGNEQFF.

This sequence joins TRBV5-1 and TRBJ1-5; 8 positions agree with TRBD1. There are 15 residues in the CDR3. The V gene's germline CDR1 is SGHRS and CDR2 YFSETQ. Trimming removed 0 bases from V and 7 bases from J; junction bases left unmatched: 6. The CDR3 spells CASSLEAGGGQPQHF. CDR3 coding DNA: TGCGCCAGCAGCTTGGAGGCAGGGGGCGGACAGCCCCAGCATTTT.